The clone carrying this TCR beta chain is a singleton in its sample. The antigen is not known. Time point denoted: after dendritic cell vaccination, including at tumor progression/relapse. Blood PBMC samples: pre-vaccination, two weeks post third vaccination, and at tumor progression. The CDR3 sequence is 14 residues long. Germline V gives CDR1 SNHLY, CDR2 FYNNEI. V shed 0 bases and J shed 7 bases, with 12 bases lying between them. The data stem from a study of glioma-infiltrating T cells after dendritic cell vaccination. Study information: Treatment, given 2003 to 2012, was autologous tumor lysate-pulsed dendritic cell vaccination. Dendritic cells derived from monocytes and pulsed with autologous tumor lysate formed the vaccine.

The protocol was immunoSEQ multiplex PCR, while the TCRdb copy is restricted to in-frame clones and leaves out a portion. Here the sample spans under 130,000 clones, 90% being singletons. Notes on the study in general: Survival was not directly related to TCR clonality in these patients.

This chain uses TRBV2 with TRBJ1-2; D is uncertain. This receptor was taken from a human donor with glioblastoma. Sequencing used blood, obtained after dendritic cell vaccination. CDR3 in DNA: TGTGCCAGCAGTGAAGCTATCGGAGTTGGTGGCTACACCTTC. The encoded protein is CASSEAIGVGGYTF.